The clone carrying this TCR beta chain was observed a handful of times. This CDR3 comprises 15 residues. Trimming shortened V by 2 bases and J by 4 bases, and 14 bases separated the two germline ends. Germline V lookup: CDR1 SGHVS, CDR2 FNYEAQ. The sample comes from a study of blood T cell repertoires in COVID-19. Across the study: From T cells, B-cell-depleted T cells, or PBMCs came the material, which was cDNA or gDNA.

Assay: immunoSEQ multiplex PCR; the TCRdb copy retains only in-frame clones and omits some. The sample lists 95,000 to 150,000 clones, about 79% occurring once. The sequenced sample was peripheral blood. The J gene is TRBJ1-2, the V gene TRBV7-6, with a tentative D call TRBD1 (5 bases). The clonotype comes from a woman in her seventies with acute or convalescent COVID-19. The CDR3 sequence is CASSLSRGGGYGYTF. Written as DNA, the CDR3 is TGTGCCAGCAGCTTATCCCGGGGGGGAGGCTATGGCTACACCTTC.